Shown below are 27 T cell receptor beta chains from a single sample sequenced in a study of T cell repertoires in cytomegalovirus infection. Using its own MiXCR run on the reads, TCRdb lists one record per CDR3 protein. The sample carries about 830,000 distinct CDR3 sequences, around a third recorded once. These receptors have no identified antigens. Here the sequenced sample was cultured CD8+ T cells from PBMCs, taken from culture after CMV antigen stimulation. These receptor sequences come from a human donor in good health (CMV status not recorded). Some clones in this sample may be carry-over from other donors' samples.

This clonotype was seen at least ten times. This chain connects TRBV12-3 or TRBV12-4 to TRBJ1-5, with TRBD1 as a possible D gene (5 bases). V was cut by 4 bases and J by 7 bases, with 17 bases left in between. This CDR3 region has 15 residues. The CDR3 DNA sequence: TGTGCCAGCAGTTCGGGAAGGTTGGACATCCAGCCCCAGCATTTT. Amino acid sequence: CASSSGRLDIQPQHF.

The chain joins TRBV12-5 to TRBJ1-2; tentative D call: TRBD1 (6 bases). Looked up from germline, CDR1 is LGHNT and CDR2 is FRNRAP. V was cut by 3 bases and J by 4 bases, with 12 bases left in between. The CDR3 runs to 14 residues. The CDR3 sequence is CASGFDGQFYGYTF. In DNA, the CDR3 is TGTGCTAGTGGTTTTGACGGACAGTTCTATGGCTACACCTTC.

The chain couples TRBV7-6 to TRBJ1-2; 11 nucleotides match TRBD1. CDR3 length: 17 residues. The germline CDR1 and CDR2 sequences are SGHVS and FNYEAQ. The J segment lost 8 bases and the V segment lost 5 bases, leaving 16 bases of the junction unmatched. CDR3 bases: TGTGCCAGCAGCAGTGGCAGGGACAGGGGGTCTTTAGTAGGCTACACCTTC. Its protein product is CASSSGRDRGSLVGYTF.

The V and J genes are TRBV7-6 and TRBJ2-1; D ambiguous. CDR1 is SGHVS and CDR2 is FNYEAQ in the germline V gene. The CDR3 has 15 residues. The V end lost 7 bases, the J end lost 5 bases, and 18 bases lay between the germline ends. The CDR3 region has the DNA TGTGCCAGCACCCACCAATGGGGTGGGGACAATGAGCAGTTCTTC. Translation gives CASTHQWGGDNEQFF.

The chain carries TRBV19 and TRBJ2-2, with 9 bases aligning to TRBD2. The length of the CDR3 is 18 residues. Germline CDR1 LNHDA, CDR2 SQIVND (reference sequence). The trim removed 3 bases at V and 5 bases at J, leaving 13 bases unmatched. This CDR3 is CASSIDEAGGPVTGELFF. As DNA, the CDR3 is TGTGCCAGTAGTATTGATGAGGCGGGGGGGCCGGTAACCGGGGAGCTGTTTTTT.

This clonotype has only a few counts. V and J are TRBV7-9 and TRBJ1-1, with D uncertain. This CDR3 spans 14 amino acids. Trimming removed 2 bases at V and 0 bases at J, with 7 bases between. Germline loops: CDR1 SEHNR, CDR2 FQNEAQ (reference sequence). In DNA form, the CDR3 reads TGTGCCAGCAGCTTACCAAACCTGAACACTGAAGCTTTCTTT. This translates into CASSLPNLNTEAFF.

V is TRBV27 and J is TRBJ1-5, with a tentative D call TRBD1 (5 bases). V was clipped by 5 bases and J by 2 bases, with 7 bases between them. CDR3 size: 13 residues. CDR1 is MNHEY, CDR2 SMNVEV, per germline (reference sequence). In DNA, the CDR3 is TGTGCCAGCAGTGTCAGGGGCAATCAGCCCCAGCATTTT. It codes for CASSVRGNQPQHF.

This clonotype occurred a few times. The chain joins TRBV18 to TRBJ2-1; no clear D gene. V was pared by 0 bases and J by 12 bases, with 9 bases between. CDR3 size: 12 residues. CDR1 and CDR2 from the germline V gene are KGHSH and LQKENI. The CDR3 protein is CASSPPNGLQFF. The CDR3 DNA sequence: TGTGCCAGCTCACCACCGAACGGGTTGCAGTTCTTC.

The chain combines TRBV28 with TRBJ2-3; the match to TRBD1 covers 9 bases. The ends lost 5 bases at V and 3 bases at J; junction bases unmatched: 9. The CDR3 consists of 16 residues. Germline V gene lookup returns CDR1 MDHEN and CDR2 SYDVKM. The CDR3 DNA reads as TGTGCCAGCAGTCCCCACAGGGGGCAAGGAACAGATACGCAGTATTTT. As protein: CASSPHRGQGTDTQYF.

Only a few counts were recorded for this clonotype. The chain combines TRBV7-6 with TRBJ2-3; TRBD2 agrees at 7 bases. CDR3 length: 16 residues. V lost 5 bases, J lost 5 bases, and 13 bases stayed unmatched. Germline loops: CDR1 SGHVS, CDR2 FNYEAQ. This CDR3 reads CASSLAPQRGQDTQYF. CDR3 sequence (DNA): TGTGCCAGCAGCCTGGCCCCCCAGCGGGGTCAAGATACGCAGTATTTT.

CDR3 DNA sequence: TGTGCCAGCGCCCCCCTGGATGGAGGGCAAGAGACCCAGTACTTC. This gives the protein CASAPLDGGQETQYF. The gene calls are TRBV28 and TRBJ2-5, with D possibly matching TRBD2 (6 bases). This CDR3 has 15 residues. CDR1 is MDHEN and CDR2 is SYDVKM in the germline V gene. The V gene lost 8 bases and the J gene lost 2 bases, with 18 bases spanning the gap. Variable domain in full (rest from reference TRBV28 and TRBJ2-5): DVKVTQSSRYLVKRTGEKVFLECVQDMDHENMFWYRQDPGLGLRLIYFSYDVKMKEKGDIPEGYSVSREKKERFSLILESASTNQTSMYLCASAPLDGGQETQYFGPGTRLLVL.

A remark on this clonotype: Sequence at one end of the junction differs from germline and may be a read error. The chain uses TRBV12-3 or TRBV12-4 and TRBJ1-1, with TRBD1 matching over 7 bases. The CDR3 length is 15 residues. For the CDR3, the DNA is TGTGCCAGCAATTTACGACAGGGTATGAACACTGAAGCTTTCTTT. Translating gives CASNLRQGMNTEAFF.

J is TRBJ1-6 and V is TRBV4-1; a possible D gene is TRBD1 (5 bases). CDR1 MGHRA and CDR2 YSYEKL come from the germline V gene. The CDR3 covers 14 residues. Trimming stripped 1 base from V and 8 bases from J, with 9 bases between. The CDR3 loop reads CASSQVQGDSPLHF. CDR3 DNA: TGCGCCAGCAGCCAAGTCCAGGGCGATTCACCCCTCCACTTT.

Only a few counts were recorded for this clonotype. The chain uses TRBV12-5 and TRBJ2-3; D not certain. With 0 bases removed from V and 2 bases from J, the gap between germline ends came to 12 bases. From germline, CDR1 is LGHNT and CDR2 FRNRAP. The length of the CDR3 is 16 residues. DNA of the CDR3: TGTGCTAGTGGTTTGGTAGAAGGTACCACCACAGATACGCAGTATTTT. Amino acids: CASGLVEGTTTDTQYF.

The chain uses TRBV7-3 and TRBJ1-1, with 8 positions matching TRBD1. The germline V gene has CDR1 SGHTA and CDR2 FQGTGA. This CDR3 spans 15 amino acids. V shed 5 bases and J 1 base; nucleotides not matched to a gene: 6. The CDR3 DNA is TGTGCCAGCAGCGGTCCGGGACAGGAGAACACTGAAGCTTTCTTT. Its protein product is CASSGPGQENTEAFF.

The chain employs TRBV2 and TRBJ1-5, with D maybe TRBD1 (6 bases). Germline CDR1 SNHLY, CDR2 FYNNEI. Deletions cut 6 bases from V and 2 bases from J, with 11 bases between. The CDR3 is 14 residues long. The CDR3 spells CASRANRGNQPQHF. CDR3 coding DNA: TGTGCCAGCAGGGCCAACAGGGGCAATCAGCCCCAGCATTTT.

The rearrangement uses TRBV27 and TRBJ1-1, with 7 bases lining up with TRBD1. This CDR3 region has 12 residues. Per the germline V gene, CDR1 is MNHEY and CDR2 is SMNVEV (reference sequence). V shed 10 bases, J shed 10 bases, and the junction held 12 bases outside the gene matches. CDR3 loop: CATWDSVVGAFF. In DNA, the CDR3 is TGTGCCACCTGGGACAGCGTGGTAGGAGCTTTCTTT.

The V gene is TRBV7-3, the J gene TRBJ2-1, with 7 bases that match TRBD1. Trimming took 1 base from V and 6 from J; bases not matched to a gene: 9. Germline CDR1 reads SGHTA; CDR2 reads FQGTGA. The CDR3 runs 16 residues. CDR3 sequence (DNA): TGTGCCAGCAGCTTAATTACAGGGGTCATTCCCAATGAGCAGTTCTTC. This encodes CASSLITGVIPNEQFF.

The chain carries TRBV7-3 and TRBJ2-2; D is uncertain. There are 14 residues in the CDR3. Germline CDR1 and CDR2: SGHTA and FQGTGA. V was pared by 2 bases and J by 2 bases, with 6 bases between. The chain's CDR3 is CASSLRANTGELFF. CDR3 bases: TGTGCCAGCAGCTTACGGGCAAACACCGGGGAGCTGTTTTTT.

This clonotype was counted between two and nine times. The chain is built from TRBV27 and TRBJ2-5, with a possible D match to TRBD2 (6 bases). The CDR3 totals 13 residues. In germline, CDR1 is MNHEY, CDR2 SMNVEV (reference sequence). Trimming pared 5 bases from V and 4 bases from J, leaving 11 bases between. DNA for the CDR3: TGTGCCAGCAGTCCGCTGGGGGGAGAGACCCAGTACTTC. It yields the protein CASSPLGGETQYF.

This clonotype is medium-sized by share. The chain joins TRBV29-1 to TRBJ1-1, with D unresolved. Germline V gene data show CDR1 as SQVTM and CDR2 as ANQGSEA. The CDR3 totals 11 residues. CDR3 coding DNA: TGCACCGGCCGGTTGAACACTGAAGCTTTCTTT. Its translation is CTGRLNTEAFF.

The J gene is TRBJ1-5, the V gene TRBV12-3 or TRBV12-4; 8 nucleotides align to TRBD1. Near its end, the DNA agrees better with TRBJ2-3, so the J call may be wrong. This CDR3 is built from 14 residues. Here the CDR3 reads CASSLWAGGQPQYF. The CDR3 DNA is TGTGCCAGCAGTTTATGGGCAGGGGGCCAGCCCCAGTATTTT.

The V and J genes are TRBV4-3 and TRBJ2-3; 11 nucleotides agree with TRBD2. Per germline, CDR1 LGHNA and CDR2 YSLEER. The trim removed 5 bases at V and 7 bases at J, leaving 11 bases unmatched. CDR3 size: 16 residues. The CDR3 loop is CASSKTSGADQNTQYF. The CDR3 DNA reads as TGCGCCAGCAGCAAGACTAGCGGGGCAGACCAGAATACGCAGTATTTT.

The CDR3 here is CAISEMELSEQYV. The CDR3 coding sequence is TGTGCCATCAGTGAGATGGAGCTTTCCGAGCAGTACGTC. This sequence joins TRBV10-3 and TRBJ2-7; D gene uncertain. Germline loops: CDR1 ENHRY, CDR2 SYGVKD. This CDR3 has 13 amino acids. The V gene lost 2 bases and the J gene lost 6 bases, with 11 bases spanning the gap.

This clonotype occurred a few times. The chain carries TRBV6-2 or TRBV6-3 and TRBJ2-7; no clear D. V was shortened by 0 bases and J by 4 bases, with 10 bases between the two germline ends. Looked up from germline, CDR1 is MNHEY and CDR2 is SVGEGT. CDR3 length: 14 residues. CDR3 in amino acids: CASSYSGSFYEQYV. In nucleotides, the CDR3 is TGTGCCAGCAGTTACTCTGGCAGTTTTTACGAGCAGTACGTC.

The chain uses TRBV7-9 and TRBJ1-5; tentatively, D is TRBD1 (5 bases). Germline lookup yields CDR1 SEHNR and CDR2 FQNEAQ (reference sequence). CDR3 size: 12 residues. Between the trimmed V and J ends, which lost 4 bases and 12 bases, there was a span of 13 bases. In DNA form, the CDR3 reads TGTGCCAGCAGCTCGGGACCGCGGCTCCAGCATTTT. It codes for CASSSGPRLQHF. Supplemented by reference TRBV7-9 and TRBJ1-5, the full variable domain reads DTGVSQNPRHKITKRGQNVTFRCDPISEHNRLYWYRQTLGQGPEFLTYFQNEAQLEKSRLLSDRFSAERPKGSFSTLEIQRTEQGDSAMYLCASSSGPRLQHFGDGTRLSIL.

This clonotype showed up many times. The chain joins TRBV28 to TRBJ2-1; D gene uncertain. The CDR3 totals 17 residues. Germline loops: CDR1 MDHEN, CDR2 SYDVKM. Trimming cost V 4 bases and J 4 bases, with 20 bases left between them. The CDR3 loop reads CASSSLRSAAMYNEQFF. CDR3 sequence (DNA): TGTGCCAGCAGTTCATTAAGGTCGGCGGCGATGTACAATGAGCAGTTCTTC.